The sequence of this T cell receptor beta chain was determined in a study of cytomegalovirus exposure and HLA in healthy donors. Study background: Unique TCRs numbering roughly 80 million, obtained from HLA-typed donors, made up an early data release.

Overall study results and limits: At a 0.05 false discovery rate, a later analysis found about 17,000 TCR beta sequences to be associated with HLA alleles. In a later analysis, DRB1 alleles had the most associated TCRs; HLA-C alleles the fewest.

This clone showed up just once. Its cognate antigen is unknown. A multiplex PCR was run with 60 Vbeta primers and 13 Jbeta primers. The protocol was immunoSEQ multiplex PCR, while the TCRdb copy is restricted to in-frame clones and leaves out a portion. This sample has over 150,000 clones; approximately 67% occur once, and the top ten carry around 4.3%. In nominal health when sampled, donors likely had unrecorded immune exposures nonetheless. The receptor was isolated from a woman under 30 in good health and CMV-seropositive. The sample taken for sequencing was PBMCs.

This CDR3 reads CAWTNGGGRAEAFF. As DNA, the CDR3 is TGTGCCTGGACGAACGGGGGGGGCCGGGCTGAAGCTTTCTTT. The rearrangement joins TRBV30 to TRBJ1-1; tentatively, D is TRBD1 (6 bases). CDR1 and CDR2 from the germline V gene are GTSNPN and SVGIG (reference sequence). Between the trimmed V and J ends, which lost 4 bases and 6 bases, there was a span of 18 bases. This CDR3 comprises 14 residues.